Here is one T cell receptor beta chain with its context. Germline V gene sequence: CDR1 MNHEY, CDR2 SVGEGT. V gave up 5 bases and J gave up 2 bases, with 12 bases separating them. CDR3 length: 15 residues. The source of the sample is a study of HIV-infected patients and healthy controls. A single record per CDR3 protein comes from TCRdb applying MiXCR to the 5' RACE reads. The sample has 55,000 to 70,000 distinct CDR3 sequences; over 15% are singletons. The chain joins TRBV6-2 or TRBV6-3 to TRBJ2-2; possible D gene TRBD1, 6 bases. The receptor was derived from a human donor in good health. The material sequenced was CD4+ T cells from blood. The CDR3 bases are TGTGCCAGCAGTAGGCGGACAGACAACACCGGGGAGCTGTTTTTT. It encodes CASSRRTDNTGELFF.